Listed below are T cell receptor beta chains from one sample, sequenced in a study of identical twins. One entry per CDR3 protein, called by TCRdb with MiXCR from the 5' RACE reads. The table includes just over 500,000 distinct CDR3 sequences, around 20% detected once. The same data also went into a second study, on T cells expressing NK-cell markers.

What was sequenced was CD4+ T cells sorted from blood. Receptors were obtained from a young woman in good health. Each CDR3 is given with its conserved first and last residue. Each record gives: D gene, clone size, V gene, J gene, CDR3 protein, CDR3 DNA. The D gene is left open where the match is weak. Rows may omit the clone size; those that give it use once, few, many or a size class.

d_call: -
clone_size: -
v_call: TRBV7-2
j_call: TRBJ1-2
cdr3_aa: CASSLSGSGAAQGITF
cdr3_nt: TGTGCCAGCAGCCTTAGCGGATCTGGGGCCGCGCAGGGGATCACCTTC

d_call: -
clone_size: -
v_call: TRBV9
j_call: TRBJ2-3
cdr3_aa: CASCRDFTDTQYF
cdr3_nt: TGTGCCAGCTGCCGGGACTTCACAGATACGCAGTATTTT

d_call: -
clone_size: -
v_call: TRBV12-3/TRBV12-4
j_call: TRBJ1-5
cdr3_aa: CASSFGGVGQPQHF
cdr3_nt: TGTGCCAGCAGTTTTGGGGGGGTGGGGCAGCCCCAGCATTTT

d_call: -
clone_size: few
v_call: TRBV29-1
j_call: TRBJ1-5
cdr3_aa: CSVIFWGARGSDSNQPQHF
cdr3_nt: TGCAGCGTTATTTTTTGGGGTGCTCGAGGGTCCGATAGCAATCAGCCCCAGCATTTT

d_call: -
clone_size: -
v_call: TRBV10-3
j_call: TRBJ2-7
cdr3_aa: CAISSGRDYEQYF
cdr3_nt: TGTGCCATCAGTTCGGGACGGGATTACGAGCAGTACTTC

d_call: -
clone_size: -
v_call: TRBV2
j_call: TRBJ1-1
cdr3_aa: CASEGGNTEAFF
cdr3_nt: TGTGCCAGCGAAGGAGGGAACACTGAAGCTTTCTTT

d_call: -
clone_size: -
v_call: TRBV6-1
j_call: TRBJ1-6
cdr3_aa: CASSRPAGSPLHF
cdr3_nt: TGTGCCAGCAGTCGTCCGGCGGGATCACCCCTCCACTTT

d_call: -
clone_size: -
v_call: TRBV4-2
j_call: TRBJ2-1
cdr3_aa: CASSQSPRHEQFF
cdr3_nt: TGTGCCAGCAGCCAATCCCCTCGACATGAGCAGTTCTTC

d_call: -
clone_size: many
v_call: TRBV29-1
j_call: TRBJ1-6
cdr3_aa: CSRKAGSSPLHF
cdr3_nt: TGCAGCCGCAAGGCAGGGAGTTCACCCCTCCACTTT

d_call: TRBD2
clone_size: few
v_call: TRBV4-1
j_call: TRBJ2-7
cdr3_aa: CASSQREGSYEQYF
cdr3_nt: TGCGCCAGCAGCCAAAGGGAGGGGTCCTACGAGCAGTACTTC

d_call: -
clone_size: -
v_call: TRBV7-9
j_call: TRBJ2-1
cdr3_aa: CASSPGGTEQFF
cdr3_nt: TGTGCCAGCAGCCCCGGGGGAACTGAGCAGTTCTTC

d_call: -
clone_size: -
v_call: TRBV20-1
j_call: TRBJ2-3
cdr3_aa: CSADWNTDTQYF
cdr3_nt: TGCAGTGCCGACTGGAACACAGATACGCAGTATTTT

d_call: TRBD2
clone_size: -
v_call: TRBV20-1
j_call: TRBJ2-3
cdr3_aa: CSAKGGASGTTDTQYF
cdr3_nt: TGCAGTGCTAAAGGGGGGGCTAGCGGGACCACAGATACGCAGTATTTT

d_call: TRBD1
clone_size: few
v_call: TRBV5-1
j_call: TRBJ1-2
cdr3_aa: CASSSDRRGYTF
cdr3_nt: TGCGCCAGCAGCTCGGACAGGCGAGGCTACACCTTC

d_call: TRBD2
clone_size: few
v_call: TRBV15
j_call: TRBJ2-1
cdr3_aa: CATSRGASGPYNEQFF
cdr3_nt: TGTGCCACCAGCAGAGGGGCTAGCGGGCCTTACAATGAGCAGTTCTTC

d_call: -
clone_size: -
v_call: TRBV15
j_call: TRBJ2-1
cdr3_aa: CATSRDPRTVGEQFF
cdr3_nt: TGTGCCACCAGCAGAGACCCCAGGACAGTCGGTGAGCAGTTCTTC